Given below is one T cell receptor beta chain in context. This clone came up once. Its target antigen remains unknown. Per-nucleotide qualities are absent, and no much larger clonotype sits a single base away. This entry belongs to a study of OX40 agonist ivuxolimab in advanced cancers. About the investigation overall: Ivuxolimab was a fully human IgG2 agonistic monoclonal antibody targeting the costimulatory receptor OX40 (CD134). Intravenous ivuxolimab was administered to patients every 2 weeks at six dose levels: 0.01, 0.1, 0.3, 1.5, 3 and 10 mg/kg. Among the roughly 52 dose-escalation patients, 19 had hepatocellular carcinoma, 15 or so melanoma, 9 renal cell carcinoma and 9 head and neck cancer. In the dose-escalation cohort, approximately 83% of patients were male, and the mean age was around 60 years with a range of roughly 23 to 79. Patients were allowed to have had prior anti-PD-1, anti-PD-L1 or anti-CTLA-4 therapy, and 40% of the dose-escalation patients had been treated with checkpoint inhibitors. Partial responses occurred in three dose-escalation patients, of whom one had hepatocellular carcinoma and two had cutaneous melanoma. Peripheral TCRbeta sequencing was intended to test whether TCR sequence diversity was altered and clonal T-cell expansion was caused by ivuxolimab. The paper reports the monotherapy dose-escalation portion (N of about 51 patients) of the phase I ivuxolimab trial. General study outcomes and caveats: At doses of 0.1 to 3.0 mg/kg, clonal expansion of both CD4+ and CD8+ T cells in blood was seen between baseline and week 6. After ivuxolimab, CD8+ T cells had more expanded clones than CD4+ T cells on average. In the 0.1-3.0 mg/kg groups, partial responders were among the patients with the lowest normalized peripheral clonal expansion, particularly in CD8+ T cells. Which antigens the clonally expanded peripheral T cells were specific for was not determined. Low levels of normalized T-cell clonal expansion were also seen in some patients who did not respond.

Genomic DNA was isolated from the sorted cells so that the TCRbeta CDR3 region could be sequenced. The immunoSEQ Assay was used for sequencing of TCRbeta CDR3 regions. This is the immuneACCESS table as TCRdb keeps it, with only in-frame sequences that have V and J called. A part of the clones is gone; compared with another copy, unresolved V genes explain less than half, and the rest is unexplained. This sample lists about 83,000 clones; roughly 87% were detected once. The top ten clonotypes cover 0.65% to 0.8% of the sample. The trial excluded patients who had a history of autoimmune disease or who were on systemic immunosuppression. Peripheral blood for TCR sequencing was collected from all dose cohorts at baseline, on cycle 4 day 1, and on cycle 7 day 1. Samples were obtained from an open-label, multicenter, first-in-human phase I dose-escalation trial of ivuxolimab. Adults with locally advanced or metastatic head and neck squamous cell, hepatocellular, melanoma or renal cell carcinoma were enrolled in the trial. CD4+ and CD8+ T cells were sorted separately from peripheral blood before TCR sequencing.

The sample was CD4+ or CD8+ T cells sorted from blood, taken in a trial of the OX40 agonist ivuxolimab. This sequence was found in an adult with an advanced solid tumor such as melanoma, head and neck, liver or kidney cancer.

Here the CDR3 is given as CASGLGPGSYEQYF. The DNA sequence is TGTGCTAGTGGTTTGGGGCCGGGATCCTACGAGCAGTACTTC. The chain is encoded by TRBV12-5 joined to TRBJ2-7; D gene: possibly TRBD2, on 5 matching bases. The CDR3 spans 14 residues, from the cysteine through the phenylalanine. The kept DNA is CDR3 alone, 42 bases in frame from the first base. The V and J ends are trimmed by 1 base and 1 base, leaving 8 bases between them. Based on the germline V gene, the CDR1 and CDR2 sequences are LGHNT and FRNRAP.